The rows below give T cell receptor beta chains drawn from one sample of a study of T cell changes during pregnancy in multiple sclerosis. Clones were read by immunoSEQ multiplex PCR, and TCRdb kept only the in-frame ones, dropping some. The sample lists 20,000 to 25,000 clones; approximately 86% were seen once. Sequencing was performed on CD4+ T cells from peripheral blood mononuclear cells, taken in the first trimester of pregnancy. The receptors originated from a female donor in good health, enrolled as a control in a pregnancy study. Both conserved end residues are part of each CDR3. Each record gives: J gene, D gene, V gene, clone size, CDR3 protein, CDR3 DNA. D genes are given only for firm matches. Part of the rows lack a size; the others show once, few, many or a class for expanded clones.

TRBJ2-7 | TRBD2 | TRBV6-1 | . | CASSEAASGGAYEQYF | TGTGCCAGCAGTGAAGCGGCTAGCGGGGGGGCCTACGAGCAGTACTTC
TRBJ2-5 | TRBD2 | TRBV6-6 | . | CASSSSGGAREYF | TGTGCCAGCAGTTCTAGCGGGGGGGCTCGCGAGTACTTC
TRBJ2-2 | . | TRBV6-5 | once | CASSYGWDTSTGELFF | TGTGCCAGCAGTTACGGTTGGGACACCTCTACCGGGGAGCTGTTTTTT
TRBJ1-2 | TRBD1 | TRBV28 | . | CASRHGDRRDGYTF | TGTGCCAGCAGACATGGGGACAGGAGAGATGGCTACACCTTC
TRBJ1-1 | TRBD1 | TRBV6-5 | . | CASSGQTGAYTEAFF | TGTGCCAGCAGTGGACAGACAGGGGCGTACACTGAAGCTTTCTTT
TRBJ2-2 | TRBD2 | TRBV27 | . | CASRGASGRPGELFF | TGTGCCAGCAGAGGGGCTAGCGGGAGACCCGGGGAGCTGTTTTTT
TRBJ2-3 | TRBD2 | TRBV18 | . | CASSPGGTTDTQYF | TGTGCCAGCTCACCGGGAGGGACCACAGATACGCAGTATTTT
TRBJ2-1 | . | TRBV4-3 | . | CASSQPGEYNEQFF | TGCGCCAGCAGCCAACCGGGGGAGTACAATGAGCAGTTCTTC
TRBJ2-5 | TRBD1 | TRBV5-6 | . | CAPPGGGTQYF | TGTGCCCCCCCAGGGGGCGGGACCCAGTACTTC
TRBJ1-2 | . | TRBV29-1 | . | CSVPHPAGYGYTF | TGCAGCGTTCCCCATCCTGCGGGCTATGGCTACACCTTC
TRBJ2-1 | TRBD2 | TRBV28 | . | CASTLSGRRYNEQFF | TGTGCCAGCACCTTGAGCGGGAGGAGGTACAATGAGCAGTTCTTC
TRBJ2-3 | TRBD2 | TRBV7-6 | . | CASSLAGTITDTQYF | TGTGCCAGCAGCTTAGCGGGGACTATCACAGATACGCAGTATTTT
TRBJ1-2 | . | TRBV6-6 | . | CASSYSERGDGYTF | TGTGCCAGCAGTTACTCGGAGCGGGGAGATGGCTACACCTTC
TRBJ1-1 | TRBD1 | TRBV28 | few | CASSSLKGGNTEAFF | TGTGCCAGCAGTTCCCTCAAAGGGGGCAACACTGAAGCTTTCTTT
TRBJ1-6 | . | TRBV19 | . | CASSTTGNNSPLHF | TGTGCCAGTAGTACAACAGGGAATAATTCACCCCTCCACTTT
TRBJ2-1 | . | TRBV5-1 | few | CASSLALRETEQFF | TGCGCCAGCAGCTTGGCCTTGAGGGAAACTGAGCAGTTCTTC
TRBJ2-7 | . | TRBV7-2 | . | CASSFYSSYEQYF | TGTGCCAGCAGCTTTTACAGCTCCTACGAGCAGTACTTC
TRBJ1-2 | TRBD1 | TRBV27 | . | CASSPQGVNYGYTF | TGTGCCAGCAGTCCCCAGGGGGTTAACTATGGCTACACCTTC
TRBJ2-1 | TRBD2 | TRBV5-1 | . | CASSLGSGGAKDNEQFF | TGCGCCAGCAGCTTGGGTAGCGGGGGGGCAAAGGACAATGAGCAGTTCTTC
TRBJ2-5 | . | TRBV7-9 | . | CASSLYGSGETQYF | TGTGCCAGCAGCTTATACGGGAGCGGAGAGACCCAGTACTTC
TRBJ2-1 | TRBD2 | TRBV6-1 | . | CASSGGLAGVNEQFF | TGTGCCAGCAGTGGGGGACTAGCGGGTGTCAATGAGCAGTTCTTC
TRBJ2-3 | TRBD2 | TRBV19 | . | CASSIVGRGATDTQYF | TGTGCCAGTAGTATAGTTGGGCGGGGGGCAACAGATACGCAGTATTTT
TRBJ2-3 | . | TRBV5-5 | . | CASSPVGAGSDTQYF | TGTGCCAGCAGCCCAGTAGGAGCGGGCTCAGATACGCAGTATTTT
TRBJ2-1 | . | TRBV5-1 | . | CASSFSGASYNEQFF | TGCGCCAGCAGCTTTTCAGGGGCCTCCTACAATGAGCAGTTCTTC
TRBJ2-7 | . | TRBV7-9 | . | CASSLGQYYEQYF | TGTGCCAGCAGCCTTGGACAGTACTACGAGCAGTACTTC
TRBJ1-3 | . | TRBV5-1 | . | CASSLGQGNTIYF | TGCGCCAGCAGCTTGGGACAAGGAAACACCATATATTTT
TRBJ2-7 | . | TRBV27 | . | CASSSTGSEQYF | TGTGCCAGCAGTTCCACAGGGTCGGAGCAGTACTTC
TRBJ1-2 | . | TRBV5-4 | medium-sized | CASSPGQQYGYTF | TGTGCCAGCAGCCCCGGACAGCAATATGGCTACACCTTC
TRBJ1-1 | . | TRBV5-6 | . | CASSFKFNSQGNTEAFF | TGTGCCAGCAGCTTTAAGTTTAACAGTCAGGGAAACACTGAAGCTTTCTTT
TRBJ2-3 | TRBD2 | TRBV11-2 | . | CASSLGRVRTRPSTDTQYF | TGTGCCAGCAGCTTAGGTAGGGTTCGGACTAGGCCTAGCACAGATACGCAGTATTTT
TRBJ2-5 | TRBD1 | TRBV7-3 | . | CASSNTGAVGETQYF | TGTGCCAGTTCCAATACAGGGGCCGTAGGGGAGACCCAGTACTTC
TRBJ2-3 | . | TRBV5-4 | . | CASSFPDRGTQYF | TGTGCCAGCAGCTTCCCCGATAGGGGCACGCAGTATTTT
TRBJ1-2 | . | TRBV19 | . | CASTPRVRSFSNYGYTF | TGTGCCAGTACCCCCCGGGTGCGCAGCTTCTCTAACTATGGCTACACCTTC
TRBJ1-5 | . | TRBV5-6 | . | CASSLGRERPQHF | TGTGCCAGCAGCTTGGGCAGGGAAAGACCCCAGCATTTT
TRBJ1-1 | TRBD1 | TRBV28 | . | CASSLYAGGVTEAFF | TGTGCCAGCAGTTTATATGCAGGGGGAGTGACTGAAGCTTTCTTT
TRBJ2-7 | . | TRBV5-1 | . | CASSSDRIYEQYF | TGCGCCAGCAGCTCTGACAGGATCTACGAGCAGTACTTC
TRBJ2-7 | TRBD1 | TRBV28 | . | CATNYRDRGHEQYF | TGTGCCACTAACTACCGGGACAGGGGGCACGAGCAGTACTTC
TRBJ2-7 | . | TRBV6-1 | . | CASSDLVSYEQYF | TGTGCCAGCAGCGACCTAGTCTCCTACGAGCAGTACTTC
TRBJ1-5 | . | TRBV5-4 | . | CASSLAPDQPQHF | TGTGCCAGCAGCTTGGCCCCCGATCAGCCCCAGCATTTT
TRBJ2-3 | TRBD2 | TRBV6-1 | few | CASSGLAGGPDTQYF | TGTGCCAGCAGTGGACTAGCGGGAGGGCCAGATACGCAGTATTTT
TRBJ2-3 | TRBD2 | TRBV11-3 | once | CASSLLAGGPDTQYF | TGTGCCAGCAGCTTACTAGCGGGGGGGCCAGATACGCAGTATTTT
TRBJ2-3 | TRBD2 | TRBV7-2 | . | CASSASGGAGADTQYF | TGTGCCAGCAGCGCTAGCGGGGGGGCCGGCGCAGATACGCAGTATTTT
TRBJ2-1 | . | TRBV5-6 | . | CASSLAPSNEQFF | TGTGCCAGCAGCTTGGCCCCTAGCAATGAGCAGTTCTTC
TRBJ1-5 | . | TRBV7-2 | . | CASTVFVDQPQHF | TGTGCCAGCACAGTGTTTGTGGATCAGCCCCAGCATTTT
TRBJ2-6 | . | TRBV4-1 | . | CASSQEVVVPRQLSSGANVLTF | TGCGCCAGCAGCCAAGAAGTGGTGGTGCCGCGACAGTTAAGCTCTGGGGCCAACGTCCTGACTTTC
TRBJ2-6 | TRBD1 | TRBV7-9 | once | CASSQGQGSGANVLTF | TGTGCCAGCAGCCAAGGACAGGGCTCTGGGGCCAACGTCCTGACTTTC
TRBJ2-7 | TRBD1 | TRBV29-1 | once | CSVLPDDRADSYEQYF | TGCAGCGTCCTCCCAGACGACAGGGCGGATTCCTACGAGCAGTACTTC
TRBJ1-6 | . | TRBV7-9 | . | CASKTEYYNSPLHF | TGTGCCAGCAAGACAGAATACTATAATTCACCCCTCCACTTT
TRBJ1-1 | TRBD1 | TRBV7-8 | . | CASSPDGTGSFNTEAFF | TGTGCCAGCAGCCCAGATGGGACAGGGTCTTTTAACACTGAAGCTTTCTTT
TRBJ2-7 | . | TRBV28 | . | CASSSPPEQYF | TGTGCCAGCAGTTCCCCTCCCGAGCAGTACTTC
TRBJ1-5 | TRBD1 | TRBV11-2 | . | CASSSRQGASYQPQHF | TGTGCCAGCAGCTCACGACAGGGGGCTTCATATCAGCCCCAGCATTTT
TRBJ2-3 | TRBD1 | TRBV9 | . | CASSARQGPDTQYF | TGTGCCAGCAGCGCGAGACAGGGGCCAGATACGCAGTATTTT
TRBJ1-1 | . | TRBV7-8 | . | CASSYQTGQTEAFF | TGTGCCAGCAGCTACCAGACAGGCCAGACTGAAGCTTTCTTT